The 20 T cell receptor beta chains below all came from one sample that was sequenced in a study of OX40 agonist ivuxolimab in advanced cancers. Some clones are missing from TCRdb's copy, which holds only in-frame ones; the method was immunoSEQ multiplex PCR. Here the sample spans over 65,000 clones, approximately 86% being singletons. This sample comprised CD4+ or CD8+ T cells sorted from blood, obtained in a trial of the OX40 agonist ivuxolimab. These receptors were taken from an adult with an advanced solid tumor such as melanoma, head and neck, liver or kidney cancer.

The CDR3 sequence is CASSLAPDRGIDTQYF. In DNA form, the CDR3 reads TGTGCCAGCAGCTTAGCGCCTGACAGAGGGATCGATACGCAGTATTTT. The gene calls are TRBV7-8 and TRBJ2-3; D may match TRBD1 or TRBD2 (5 bases each). V lost 0 bases and J lost 6, with 16 bases in between. CDR1 SGHVS and CDR2 FQNEAQ come from the germline V gene. This CDR3 comprises 16 residues.

This clone was seen a single time. The rearrangement links TRBV11-1 to TRBJ2-7; D unresolved. CDR3 size: 11 residues. Germline-derived CDR1 and CDR2 are SGHAT and FQDESV (reference sequence). Trimming shortened V by 2 bases and J by 6 bases, and 5 bases separated the two germline ends. The CDR3 nucleotides are TGTGCCAGCAGCTTATCTCTCGAGCAGTACTTC. Protein sequence: CASSLSLEQYF.

This clone was observed a single time. This chain uses TRBV7-9 with TRBJ1-5; 7 bases fit TRBD1. With V trimmed by 4 bases and J by 7 bases, 7 bases remained unmatched. The germline V gene has CDR1 SEHNR and CDR2 FQNEAQ (reference sequence). CDR3 length equals 14 residues. CDR3 DNA sequence: TGTGCCAGCAGCTCAACAGGGGACCTGCAGCCCCAGCATTTT. Amino acid sequence: CASSSTGDLQPQHF.

The V call is TRBV5-5, the J call TRBJ1-4; the match to TRBD1 covers 7 bases. The germline V gene encodes CDR1 SGHKS and CDR2 YYEKEE (reference sequence). J was trimmed by 8 bases and V by 4 bases; bases with no gene match: 8. The CDR3 consists of 14 residues. The CDR3 DNA reads as TGTGCCAGCAGCGCACAGGGGATTGGGGAAAAACTGTTTTTT. Protein sequence: CASSAQGIGEKLFF.

This clone was recorded only once. The J gene is TRBJ2-5, the V gene TRBV6-1; 10 bases align to TRBD1. V was pared by 6 bases and J by 5 bases, with 9 bases of the junction left unmatched. Per the germline V gene, CDR1 is MNHNS and CDR2 is SASEGT. This CDR3 spans 15 amino acids. CDR3 in amino acids: CASRYRDRGGETQYF. In DNA form, the CDR3 reads TGTGCCAGCAGATACCGGGACAGGGGAGGCGAGACCCAGTACTTC.

The rearrangement joins TRBV9 to TRBJ1-5, with D possibly being TRBD1 (5 bases). In germline, CDR1 is SGDLS, CDR2 YYNGEE. CDR3 length: 15 residues. V was shortened by 0 bases and J by 7 bases, with 14 bases between the two germline ends. The CDR3 region has the DNA TGTGCCAGCAGCGTAGGGGGCAGGGACGGACAGCCCCAGCATTTT. Amino acids: CASSVGGRDGQPQHF.

The chain employs TRBV7-8 and TRBJ1-2; 8 nucleotides agree with TRBD1. J gave up 4 bases and V 0 bases, and 4 bases lay outside the gene matches. Germline loops: CDR1 SGHVS, CDR2 FQNEAQ. The CDR3 runs to 15 residues. The CDR3 sequence is CASSLAHGTGYGYTF. The CDR3 nucleotides read TGTGCCAGCAGCTTAGCCCACGGGACAGGCTATGGCTACACCTTC.

This chain uses TRBV6-6 with TRBJ1-4, with TRBD1 as a possible D gene (5 bases). Trimming cost V 0 bases and J 17 bases, with 16 bases left between them. CDR3 length: 13 amino acids. Germline V gene lookup returns CDR1 MNHNY and CDR2 SVGAGI (reference sequence). The DNA of the CDR3 is TGTGCCAGCAGTTACTCGCTGTCCGCAGGGCCATTTTTT. Protein product: CASSYSLSAGPFF.

The chain couples TRBV5-1 to TRBJ2-2, with no clear D. Trimming pared 3 bases from V and 6 bases from J, leaving 9 bases between. There are 13 residues in the CDR3. Germline CDR1 reads SGHRS; CDR2 reads YFSETQ. The CDR3 nucleotides are TGCGCCAGCAGCTCCGATGGGTCCGGGGAGCTGTTTTTT. Translation gives CASSSDGSGELFF.

This chain joins TRBV28 and TRBJ1-5, with D unresolved. The CDR3 spans 18 residues. Trimming left V 7 bases short and J 4 bases short, with 26 bases between. Germline assignment: CDR1 MDHEN and CDR2 SYDVKM. DNA for the CDR3: TGTGCCAGCACCTTCGGCTCAGTAAGGTCTGGGCTTAATCAGCCCCAGCATTTT. Translated: CASTFGSVRSGLNQPQHF.

V gene TRBV9 combines with J gene TRBJ2-5; D is perhaps TRBD1 (5 bases). V was cut by 1 base and J by 5 bases, with 12 bases left in between. Looked up from germline, CDR1 is SGDLS and CDR2 is YYNGEE. This CDR3 has 14 amino acids. The CDR3 DNA follows: TGTGCCAGCAGCGTAAGGGGCTCGAGCGAGACCCAGTACTTC. Translating gives CASSVRGSSETQYF.

This chain joins TRBV2 and TRBJ2-5; TRBD2 might be the D (5 bases). This CDR3 spans 15 amino acids. The V gene's germline CDR1 is SNHLY and CDR2 FYNNEI. V lost 0 bases to trimming and J lost 5 bases, with 13 bases between them. The CDR3 nucleotides are TGTGCCAGCAGTGAAGCGCGGGCCCTCGGTGAGACCCAGTACTTC. Its protein product is CASSEARALGETQYF.

This clone was seen more than once but under ten times. The J gene is TRBJ1-3, the V gene TRBV5-1; D not certain. The V and J ends lost 1 base and 4 bases respectively, with 9 bases between them. Germline V gene sequence: CDR1 SGHRS, CDR2 YFSETQ. The CDR3 runs to 14 residues. CDR3 nucleotides: TGCGCCAGCAGCTTGCGGGAGCCAGGAAACACCATATATTTT. It encodes CASSLREPGNTIYF.

The gene calls are TRBV5-1 and TRBJ2-7; the match to TRBD2 covers 7 bases. CDR1 is SGHRS and CDR2 is YFSETQ in the germline V gene. V dropped 0 bases and J dropped 5; count of bases not matched to a gene: 8. The CDR3 loop spans 15 amino acids. The chain's CDR3 is CASSLVGGGIHEQYF. The CDR3 nucleotides read TGCGCCAGCAGCTTGGTGGGGGGAGGGATCCACGAGCAGTACTTC.

The V call is TRBV6-1, the J call TRBJ2-5; D unclear. Germline V gene lookup returns CDR1 MNHNS and CDR2 SASEGT. The V end was cut by 3 bases, the J end by 8 bases, with 7 bases between. The CDR3 has 11 residues. The CDR3 sequence: CASSDGFTQYF. Here the CDR3 DNA reads TGTGCCAGCAGTGATGGGTTTACCCAGTACTTC.

CDR3 loop: CASSAWTSGGDFSTDTQYF. The CDR3 bases are TGTGCCAGCAGCGCATGGACTAGCGGGGGGGATTTTAGCACAGATACGCAGTATTTT. V and J are TRBV21-1 and TRBJ2-3; the D segment call TRBD2 is taken from the table without a DNA check. TRBV21-1 is an annotated pseudogene. This CDR3 has 19 residues.

The rearrangement uses TRBV18 and TRBJ1-4; D ambiguous. The V end was cut by 2 bases, the J end by 7 bases, with 8 bases between. This CDR3 comprises 13 residues. Looked up from germline, CDR1 is KGHSH and CDR2 is LQKENI. CDR3 sequence (DNA): TGTGCCAGCTCACCAGGGTTGGGTGAAAAACTGTTTTTT. This translates into CASSPGLGEKLFF.

This chain uses TRBV28 with TRBJ2-1; D possibly corresponds to TRBD2 (6 bases). From germline, CDR1 is MDHEN and CDR2 SYDVKM. The V gene lost 7 bases and the J gene lost 0 bases, with 16 bases spanning the gap. The CDR3 totals 16 residues. In nucleotides, the CDR3 is TGTGCCAGCATCCCCAGCCGGGGGAGCTCCTACAATGAGCAGTTCTTC. It encodes CASIPSRGSSYNEQFF.

This clone occurred a few times. V and J are TRBV14 and TRBJ1-5; D gene ambiguous. V was cut by 1 base and J by 5 bases, with 6 bases left in between. Germline loops: CDR1 SGHDN, CDR2 FVKESK. The CDR3 has 13 residues. CDR3 residues: CASSQGSHQPQHF. CDR3 bases: TGTGCCAGCAGCCAAGGGAGCCATCAGCCCCAGCATTTT.

The rearrangement links TRBV19 to TRBJ1-1, with D possibly being TRBD1 (6 bases). Germline lookup yields CDR1 LNHDA and CDR2 SQIVND (reference sequence). The CDR3 length is 15 residues. V dropped 5 bases and J dropped 4 bases, with 17 bases sitting between them. The CDR3 loop is CASSPGQRSVTEAFF. Here the CDR3 DNA reads TGTGCCAGTAGTCCAGGACAGCGGTCCGTCACTGAAGCTTTCTTT.